The sequence of this T cell receptor (beta chain) was determined in a study of cytomegalovirus exposure and HLA in healthy donors. Study results and limitations: Several V segments, TRBV6-2 and TRBV6-3 among them, could not be told apart and were dropped. Within a later analysis, the majority of CMV-associated TCR beta chains appeared HLA-restricted.

CDR1 is MGHDK and CDR2 is SYGVNS in the germline V gene. V lost 2 bases and J lost 3, with 16 bases in between. The CDR3 is 16 residues long. It was with 60 Vbeta and 13 Jbeta primers that the PCR ran. Original analysis: Around 9.9 million shared chains were among the about 80 million unique TCR beta chains that a later analysis counted. Sequenced by immunoSEQ multiplex PCR; TCRdb stores in-frame clones only, minus some. V and J calls and clone size are given by that table; D and trimming were obtained from the DNA. The sample holds 110,000 to 150,000 clones, about three quarters seen once. A word on this clone: Its antigen is unknown.

The sequence was obtained from a male donor in good health and CMV-seronegative. Sample: PBMCs. V is TRBV25-1 and J is TRBJ2-5, with D tentatively TRBD1 (5 bases). CDR3 DNA: TGTGCCAGCAGTGAAGGGAAGGGGATTTTTAAAGAGACCCAGTACTTC. Its protein is CASSEGKGIFKETQYF.